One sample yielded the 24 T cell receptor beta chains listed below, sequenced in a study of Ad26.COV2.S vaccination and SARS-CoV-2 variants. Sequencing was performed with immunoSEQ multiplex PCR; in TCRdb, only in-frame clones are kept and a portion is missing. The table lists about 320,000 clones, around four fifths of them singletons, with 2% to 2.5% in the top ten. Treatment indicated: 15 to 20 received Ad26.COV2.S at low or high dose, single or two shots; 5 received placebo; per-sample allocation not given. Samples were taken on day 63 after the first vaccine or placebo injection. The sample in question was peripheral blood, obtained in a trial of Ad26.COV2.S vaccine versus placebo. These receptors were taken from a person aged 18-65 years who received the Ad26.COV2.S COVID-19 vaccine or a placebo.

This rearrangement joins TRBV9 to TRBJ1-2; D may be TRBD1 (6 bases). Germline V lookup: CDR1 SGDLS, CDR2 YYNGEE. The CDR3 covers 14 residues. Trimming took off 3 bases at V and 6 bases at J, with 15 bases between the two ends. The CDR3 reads CASSAQGGGDGYTF. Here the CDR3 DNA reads TGTGCCAGCAGCGCCCAGGGAGGGGGTGATGGCTACACCTTC.

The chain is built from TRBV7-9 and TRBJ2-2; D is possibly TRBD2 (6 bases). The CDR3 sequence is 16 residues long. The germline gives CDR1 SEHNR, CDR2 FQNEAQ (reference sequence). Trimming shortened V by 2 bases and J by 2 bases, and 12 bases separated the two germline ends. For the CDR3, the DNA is TGTGCCAGCAGCTTAAAGGCGGGGTACAACACCGGGGAGCTGTTTTTT. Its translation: CASSLKAGYNTGELFF.

The CDR3 DNA reads as TGTGCCAGTAGTATCGGCAGGTTTGCAACTAATGAAAAACTGTTTTTT. This translates into CASSIGRFATNEKLFF. The chain recombines TRBV19 with TRBJ1-4; no reliable D call. Between the trimmed V and J ends, which lost 3 bases and 0 bases, there was a span of 11 bases. This CDR3 region has 16 residues. CDR1 is LNHDA, CDR2 SQIVND, per germline (reference sequence).

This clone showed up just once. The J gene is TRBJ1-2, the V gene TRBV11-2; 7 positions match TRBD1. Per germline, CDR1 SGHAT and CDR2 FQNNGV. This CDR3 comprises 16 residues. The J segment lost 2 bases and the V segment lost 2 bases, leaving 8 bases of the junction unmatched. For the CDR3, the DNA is TGTGCCAGCAGCTTATCCCCGGGACAGACCAACTATGGCTACACCTTC. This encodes CASSLSPGQTNYGYTF.

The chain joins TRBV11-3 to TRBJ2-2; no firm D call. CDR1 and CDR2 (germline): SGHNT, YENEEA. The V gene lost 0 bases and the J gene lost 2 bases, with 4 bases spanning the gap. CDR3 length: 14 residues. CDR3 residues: CASSLEYNTGELFF. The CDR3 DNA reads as TGTGCCAGCAGCTTAGAATACAACACCGGGGAGCTGTTTTTT.

The CDR3 DNA is TGCAGTGCTAGTACAGGGATCGGAAACGAGCAGTACTTC. Protein product: CSASTGIGNEQYF. The V gene is TRBV20-1, the J gene TRBJ2-7; TRBD1 is a possible D gene (6 bases). This CDR3 comprises 13 residues. Trimming cost V 3 bases and J 5 bases, with 14 bases left between them. The V gene's germline CDR1 is DFQATT and CDR2 SNEGSKA (reference sequence).

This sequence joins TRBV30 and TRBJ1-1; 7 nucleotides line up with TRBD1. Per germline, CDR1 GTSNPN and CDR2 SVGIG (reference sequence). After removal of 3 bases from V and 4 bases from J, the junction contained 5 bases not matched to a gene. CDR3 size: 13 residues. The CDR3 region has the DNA TGTGCCTGGAGCCCAGGGGGGTCCACTGAAGCTTTCTTT. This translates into CAWSPGGSTEAFF.

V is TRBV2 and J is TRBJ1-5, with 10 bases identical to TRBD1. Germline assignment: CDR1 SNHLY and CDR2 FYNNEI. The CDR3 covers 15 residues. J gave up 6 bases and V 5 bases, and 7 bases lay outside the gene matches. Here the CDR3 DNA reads TGTGCCAGCAGTTTCTCGGGACAGGGGTCTCAGCCCCAGCATTTT. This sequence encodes CASSFSGQGSQPQHF.

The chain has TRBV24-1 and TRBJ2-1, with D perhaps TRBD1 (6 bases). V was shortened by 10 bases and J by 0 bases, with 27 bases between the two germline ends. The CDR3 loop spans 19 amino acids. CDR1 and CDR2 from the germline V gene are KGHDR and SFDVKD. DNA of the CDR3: TGTGCCACTATTCAAAAAGTGAGGGCACAGGGTGGCTCCTACAATGAGCAGTTCTTC. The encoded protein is CATIQKVRAQGGSYNEQFF.

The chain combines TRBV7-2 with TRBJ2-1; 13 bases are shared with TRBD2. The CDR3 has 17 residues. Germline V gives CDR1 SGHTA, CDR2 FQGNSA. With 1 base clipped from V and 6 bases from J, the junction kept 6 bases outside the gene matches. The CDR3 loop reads CASSLVGGLAGSNEQFF. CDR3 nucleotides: TGTGCCAGCAGCTTAGTAGGGGGACTAGCGGGGTCCAATGAGCAGTTCTTC.

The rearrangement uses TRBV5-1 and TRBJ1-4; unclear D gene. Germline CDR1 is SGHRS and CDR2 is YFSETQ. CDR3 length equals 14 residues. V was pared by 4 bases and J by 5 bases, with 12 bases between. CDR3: CASSPNPTNEKLFF. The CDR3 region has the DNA TGCGCCAGCAGCCCGAACCCCACGAATGAAAAACTGTTTTTT. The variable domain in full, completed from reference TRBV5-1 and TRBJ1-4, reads KAGVTQTPRYLIKTRGQQVTLSCSPISGHRSVSWYQQTPGQGLQFLFEYFSETQRNKGNFPGRFSGRQFSNSRSEMNVSTLELGDSALYLCASSPNPTNEKLFFGSGTQLSVL.

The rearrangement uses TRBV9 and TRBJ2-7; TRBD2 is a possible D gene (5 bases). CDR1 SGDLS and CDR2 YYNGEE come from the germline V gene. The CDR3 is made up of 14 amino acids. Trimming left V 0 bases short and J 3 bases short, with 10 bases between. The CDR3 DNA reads TGTGCCAGCAGCGTAGCCGGGAATGTCTACGAGCAGTACTTC. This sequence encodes CASSVAGNVYEQYF.

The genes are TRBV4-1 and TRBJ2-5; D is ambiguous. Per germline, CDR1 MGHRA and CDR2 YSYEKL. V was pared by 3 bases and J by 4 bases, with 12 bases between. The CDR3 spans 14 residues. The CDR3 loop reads CASSQFGWGETQYF. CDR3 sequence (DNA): TGCGCCAGCAGCCAGTTTGGGTGGGGAGAGACCCAGTACTTC.

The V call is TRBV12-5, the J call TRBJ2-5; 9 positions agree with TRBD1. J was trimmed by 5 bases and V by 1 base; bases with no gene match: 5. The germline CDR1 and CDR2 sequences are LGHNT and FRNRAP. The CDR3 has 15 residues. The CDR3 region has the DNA TGTGCTAGTGGTTTGGGACAGGGGGTAGGGGAGACCCAGTACTTC. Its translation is CASGLGQGVGETQYF.

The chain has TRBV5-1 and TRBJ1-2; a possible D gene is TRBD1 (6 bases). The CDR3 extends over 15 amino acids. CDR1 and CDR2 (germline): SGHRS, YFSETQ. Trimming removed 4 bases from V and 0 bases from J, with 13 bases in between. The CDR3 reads CASSREGQTNYGYTF. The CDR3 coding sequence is TGCGCCAGCAGCCGGGAAGGACAGACTAACTATGGCTACACCTTC.

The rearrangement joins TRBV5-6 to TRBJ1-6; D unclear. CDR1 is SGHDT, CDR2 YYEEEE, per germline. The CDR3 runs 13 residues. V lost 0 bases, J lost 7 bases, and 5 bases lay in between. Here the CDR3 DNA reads TGTGCCAGCAGCTTGGCCGAGAATTCACCCCTCCACTTT. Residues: CASSLAENSPLHF.

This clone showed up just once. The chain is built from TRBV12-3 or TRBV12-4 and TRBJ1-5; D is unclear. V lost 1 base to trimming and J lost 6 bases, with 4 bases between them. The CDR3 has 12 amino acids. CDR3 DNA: TGTGCCAGCAGTTTAGGAAGTCAGCCCCAGCATTTT. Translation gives CASSLGSQPQHF.

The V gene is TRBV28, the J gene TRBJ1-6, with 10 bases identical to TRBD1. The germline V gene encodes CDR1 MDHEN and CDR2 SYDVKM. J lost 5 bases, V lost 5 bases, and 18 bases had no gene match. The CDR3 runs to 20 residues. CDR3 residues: CASSTPTPGQGSANNSPLHF. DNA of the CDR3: TGTGCCAGCAGTACACCAACCCCGGGACAGGGGTCCGCGAATAATTCACCCCTCCACTTT.

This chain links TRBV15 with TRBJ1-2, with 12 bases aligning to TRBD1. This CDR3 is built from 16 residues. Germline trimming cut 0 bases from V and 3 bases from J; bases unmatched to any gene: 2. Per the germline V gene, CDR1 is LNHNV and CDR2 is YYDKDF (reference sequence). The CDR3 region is CATSRDGTGGDYGYTF. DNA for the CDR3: TGTGCCACCAGCAGAGATGGGACAGGGGGCGACTATGGCTACACCTTC. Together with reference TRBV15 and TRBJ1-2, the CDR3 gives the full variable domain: DAMVIQNPRYQVTQFGKPVTLSCSQTLNHNVMYWYQQKSSQAPKLLFHYYDKDFNNEADTPDNFQSRRPNTSFCFLDIRSPGLGDTAMYLCATSRDGTGGDYGYTFGSGTRLTVV.

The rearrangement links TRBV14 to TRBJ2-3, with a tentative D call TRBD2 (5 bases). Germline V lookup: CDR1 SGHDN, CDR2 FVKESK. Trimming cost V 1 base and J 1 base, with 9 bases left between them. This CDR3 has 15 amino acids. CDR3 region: CASSQVAGGTDTQYF. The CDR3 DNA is TGTGCCAGCAGCCAAGTGGCCGGGGGCACAGATACGCAGTATTTT. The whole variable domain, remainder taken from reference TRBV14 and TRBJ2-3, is EAGVTQFPSHSVIEKGQTVTLRCDPISGHDNLYWYRRVMGKEIKFLLHFVKESKQDESGMPNNRFLAERTGGTYSTLKVQPAELEDSGVYFCASSQVAGGTDTQYFGPGTRLTVL.

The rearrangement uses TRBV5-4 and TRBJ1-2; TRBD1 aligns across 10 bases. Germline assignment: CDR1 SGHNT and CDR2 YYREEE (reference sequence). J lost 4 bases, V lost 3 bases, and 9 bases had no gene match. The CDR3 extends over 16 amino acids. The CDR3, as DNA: TGTGCCAGCAGCTCCACCGGGACAGGGGCCTTCTATGGCTACACCTTC. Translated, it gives CASSSTGTGAFYGYTF.

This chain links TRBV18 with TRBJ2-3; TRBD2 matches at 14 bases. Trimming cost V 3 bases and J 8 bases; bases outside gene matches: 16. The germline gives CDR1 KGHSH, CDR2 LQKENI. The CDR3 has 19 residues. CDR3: CASSPIRLGLAGAQGTQYF. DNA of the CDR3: TGTGCCAGCTCACCTATACGTTTGGGACTAGCGGGGGCCCAGGGTACGCAGTATTTT. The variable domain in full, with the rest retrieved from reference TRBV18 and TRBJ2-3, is NAGVMQNPRHLVRRRGQEARLRCSPMKGHSHVYWYRQLPEEGLKFMVYLQKENIIDESGMPKERFSAEFPKEGPSILRIQQVVRGDSAAYFCASSPIRLGLAGAQGTQYFGPGTRLTVL.

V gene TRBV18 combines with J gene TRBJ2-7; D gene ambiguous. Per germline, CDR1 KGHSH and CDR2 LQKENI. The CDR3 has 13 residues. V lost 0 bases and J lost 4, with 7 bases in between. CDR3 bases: TGTGCCAGCTCACCACCGAGACCATACGAGCAGTACTTC. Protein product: CASSPPRPYEQYF.

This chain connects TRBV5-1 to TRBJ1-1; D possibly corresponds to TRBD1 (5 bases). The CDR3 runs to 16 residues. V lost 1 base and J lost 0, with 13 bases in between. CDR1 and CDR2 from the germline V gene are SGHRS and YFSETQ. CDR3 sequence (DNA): TGCGCCAGCAGCTTGATGATGGGGACTTTGAACACTGAAGCTTTCTTT. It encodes CASSLMMGTLNTEAFF.